Sequencing of this T cell receptor (beta chain) was carried out in a study of PD-L1 blockade in urothelial cancer. This table comes from immunoSEQ multiplex PCR, and its TCRdb copy is limited to in-frame clones, with some not included. The table shows some 100,000 clones, with 91% occurring only once. This CDR3 contains 14 residues. V was pared by 5 bases and J by 6 bases, with 8 bases of the junction left unmatched. Germline V CDR1 and CDR2: SQVTM, ANQGSEA. This clonotype originated in a woman at least 80 years old with urothelial cancer. The starting material was PBMCs, obtained around atezolizumab (anti-PD-L1) treatment. This sequence joins TRBV29-1 and TRBJ2-2, with 8 bases fitting TRBD1. For the CDR3, the DNA is TGCAGCGTTCAGGGGGCAGGGTTTCCCGGGGAGCTGTTTTTT. As protein: CSVQGAGFPGELFF.